Listed below are T cell receptor beta chains from one sample, sequenced in a study of radiotherapy plus CTLA-4 blockade in lung cancer. Libraries were prepared by immunoSEQ multiplex PCR; TCRdb keeps only in-frame clonotypes and omits some of them. The table shows tens of thousands of clones, with around three quarters occurring only once. The input for sequencing was peripheral blood, taken from a patient treated with radiotherapy plus ipilimumab. The receptors originated from a human donor with non-small cell lung cancer who had a complete response to radiotherapy plus ipilimumab. CDR3s include the opening cysteine and the closing phenylalanine or tryptophan.

j_gene,len,v_gene,CDR3aa
TRBJ1-3,15,TRBV28,CASRLQGIVGNTIYF
TRBJ2-5,13,TRBV7-2,CASSRLAQETQYF
TRBJ2-1,15,TRBV12-5,CASGDQGASYNEQFF
TRBJ1-5,13,TRBV7-9,CASSLAGIQPQHF
TRBJ1-2,13,TRBV19,CASSPDTNYGYTF
TRBJ1-1,13,TRBV7-2,CASSSRQGAVAFF
TRBJ1-2,16,TRBV7-9,CASSRGDSGAHYGYTF
TRBJ1-4,10,TRBV20-1,CSAFNEKLFF
TRBJ1-2,12,TRBV30,CAWDTPGESDTF
TRBJ1-2,17,TRBV18,CASSPRSRALFTDGYTF
TRBJ2-7,13,TRBV6-6,CASSEGGSYEQYF
TRBJ2-1,15,TRBV6-5,CASSPSGSSYNEQFF
TRBJ2-5,12,TRBV5-6,CASSSIQETQYF
TRBJ1-1,13,TRBV5-6,CASSFGMNTEAFF
TRBJ2-6,15,TRBV7-2,CASSLRVGGANVLTF
TRBJ2-6,17,TRBV14,CASSRRAISSGANVLTF
TRBJ2-3,15,TRBV7-6,CASSFSGGNTDTQYF
TRBJ2-2,14,TRBV5-1,CASSLVAGPGELFF
TRBJ1-1,13,TRBV19,CASSISAFTEAFF
TRBJ1-2,12,TRBV6-1,CASSRRIYGYTF
TRBJ1-2,14,TRBV19,CASSPGQGDYGYTF
TRBJ1-2,16,TRBV2,CASSEFLTGPSYGYTF
TRBJ1-1,13,TRBV27,CASSTSWGTEAFF
TRBJ1-1,13,TRBV29-1,CSALPRGYTEAFF
TRBJ2-1,14,TRBV6-1,CASTRPNRDNEQFF
TRBJ2-2,16,TRBV5-1,CASSLAAGGLNGELFF
TRBJ1-5,17,TRBV7-9,CASSLVGFGSRNQPQHF
TRBJ1-6,14,TRBV5-6,CASSATRGYTPLHF
TRBJ2-5,15,TRBV11-2,CASSVDGGPGETQYF
TRBJ1-6,13,TRBV11-3,CASSLDLLSPLHF
TRBJ2-1,13,TRBV29-1,CSSPAGGLGEQFF
TRBJ1-6,15,TRBV18,CASSLDRGNNSPLHF
TRBJ2-7,16,TRBV5-1,CASSLGIGTGLTEQYF
TRBJ2-3,15,TRBV4-2,CASSQDYRVTDTQYF
TRBJ2-6,17,TRBV19,CASSWDRGSSGANVLTF
TRBJ1-2,15,TRBV7-2,CASSLDRRGSYGYTF
TRBJ1-1,11,TRBV10-3,CAIRADSKAFF
TRBJ2-3,15,TRBV30,CAWSSLAGSTDTQYF
TRBJ1-4,14,TRBV2,CASSDWSIEEKLFF
TRBJ1-6,14,TRBV25-1,CASSEVTGGQPLHF
TRBJ1-4,12,TRBV6-5,CASSSDRGKLFF
TRBJ2-4,15,TRBV27,CASSSSLGPKNIQYF
TRBJ2-6,13,TRBV5-6,CASQGAGANVLTF
TRBJ1-3,18,TRBV2,CASSESPGQGLGGNTIYF
TRBJ2-1,14,TRBV7-9,CASSFSTGLNEQFF
TRBJ2-5,15,TRBV9,CASSSRQGAIETQYF
TRBJ1-2,13,TRBV10-1,CASSESEKSGYTF
TRBJ1-4,13,TRBV30,CAWSVQGNEKLFF
TRBJ2-1,16,TRBV28,CASSSEGRGPYNEQFF
TRBJ2-5,14,TRBV30,CAWSSGQGQETQYF
TRBJ1-1,13,TRBV5-6,CASSLSWDTEAFF
TRBJ2-3,13,TRBV7-8,CAITGMSTDTQYF
TRBJ1-2,16,TRBV6-5,CASSYSRTGGGYGYTF
TRBJ1-5,15,TRBV7-2,CASSLVRLGNQPQHF
TRBJ1-1,16,TRBV6-6,CASSPGGTRVGTEAFF
TRBJ1-4,16,TRBV5-1,CASSLADSTTNEKLFF